The T cell receptor beta chain described here comes from a study of T cell responses to AZD1222 COVID-19 vaccine. In the study overall: Pooled together were second doses at about 4 or about 12 weeks.

Whole-study results and caveats: Nearly half of unique spike-specific TCRs reportedly avoided B.1.351 and B.1.1.7 mutated regions. Only a handful of AZD1222 recipients, five to seven in all, had baseline seropositivity. Repertoire collection took place solely once the T cell response had peaked.

Germline V gene data show CDR1 as MNHEY and CDR2 as SMNVEV (reference sequence). V was cut by 6 bases and J by 0 bases, with 6 bases left in between. This CDR3 spans 12 amino acids. Clones were sequenced by immunoSEQ multiplex PCR, and TCRdb holds only the in-frame ones, with some missing. The repertoire has over 120,000 clones, about 93% of them found once; the top ten carry around 3.8%. On this clone: Its matching antigen is unknown.

The sample in question was peripheral blood, obtained on day 0 of AZD1222 vaccination. The V gene is TRBV27, the J gene TRBJ2-7; unclear D gene. This sequence was found in an adult in good health. The DNA of the CDR3 is TGTGCCAGCAGGTCAAGCTCCTACGAGCAGTACTTC. Encoded protein: CASRSSSYEQYF.